This T cell receptor beta chain was documented in a study of regulatory T cells in long-lasting Graves disease. Sample time point: persistent/refractory GD, antithyroid drugs over 5 years with positive TRAb. The authors made the TCR library using RNA they extracted from PBMCs. Construction of TCR beta libraries relied on iRepertoire HTBI primers and on Arm-PCR targeting CDR3 regions. Each CDR3 protein gets one entry after TCRdb re-called the multiplex PCR reads with MiXCR. The sample lists approximately 400,000 distinct CDR3 sequences; around 20% were seen once. CDR1 and CDR2 from the germline V gene are GTSNPN and SVGIG (reference sequence). V lost 6 bases, J lost 1 base, and 10 bases lay in between. The CDR3 totals 12 residues. This clonotype occurred a few times.

This receptor was taken from a female donor with Graves disease. Sequenced material: peripheral blood mononuclear cells (PBMCs), taken when the disease was refractory, from a patient treated with antithyroid drugs. The chain combines TRBV30 with TRBJ2-7, with D maybe TRBD1 (6 bases). The CDR3 DNA follows: TGTGCCTGTTCACAGGGTTCCTACGAGCAGTACTTC. Encoded protein: CACSQGSYEQYF. The entire variable domain, with the rest obtained from reference TRBV30 and TRBJ2-7, is as follows: SQTIHQWPATLVQPVGSPLSLECTVEGTSNPNLYWYRQAAGRGLQLLFYSVGIGQISSEVPQNLSASRPQDRQFILSSKKLLLSDSGFYLCACSQGSYEQYFGPGTRLTVT.